Listed here are 21 T cell receptor beta chains from one sample, sequenced in a study of regulatory T cells in long-lasting Graves disease. Sample time point: newly diagnosed GD, antithyroid drugs for less than 3 months. Preparation of the TCR library used RNA extracted from PBMCs. Sequencing libraries for TCR beta were prepared with iRepertoire HTBI primers and Arm-PCR of CDR3 regions. TCRdb reanalysed the multiplex PCR reads using MiXCR and keeps one entry per CDR3 protein. The sample lists a few hundred thousand distinct CDR3 sequences, 15% occurring once. The same specimen was also included in a second study, on T cells in Graves' hyperthyroidism and ophthalmopathy.

The material sequenced was peripheral blood mononuclear cells (PBMCs), taken at new diagnosis, from a patient treated with antithyroid drugs. All receptors come from a woman aged 40 to 55 with Graves disease.

This clonotype was picked up many times. The CDR3 protein is CASSLQGYEQYF. The DNA of the CDR3 is TGTGCCAGCAGTTTACAGGGCTACGAGCAGTACTTC. The chain uses TRBV7-9 and TRBJ2-7, with D tentatively TRBD1 (6 bases). CDR1 SEHNR and CDR2 FQNEAQ come from the germline V gene (reference sequence). V dropped 6 bases and J dropped 3 bases, with 9 bases sitting between them. The CDR3 runs to 12 residues.

This clonotype was seen at least ten times. In DNA, the CDR3 is TGTGCCAGCAGTTTCAGCCCCGGGACAGGGAACAACGAGCAGTACTTC. It yields the protein CASSFSPGTGNNEQYF. This chain links TRBV12-3 or TRBV12-4 with TRBJ2-3; 9 nucleotides align to TRBD1. Matching the DNA end better, TRBJ2-7 makes the J call doubtful. This CDR3 comprises 16 residues.

This clonotype was seen at least ten times. This rearrangement joins TRBV7-9 to TRBJ2-3; a weak D match, TRBD1 (6 bases). The germline V gene encodes CDR1 SEHNR and CDR2 FQNEAQ (reference sequence). This CDR3 spans 15 amino acids. The V end was cut by 5 bases, the J end by 2 bases, with 14 bases between. CDR3 region: CASSDGTRHTDTQYF. In DNA, the CDR3 is TGTGCCAGCAGCGACGGGACACGACACACAGATACGCAGTATTTT.

The chain recombines TRBV6-1 with TRBJ2-1; 9 bases agree with TRBD2. Germline assignment: CDR1 MNHNS and CDR2 SASEGT. The V gene end was trimmed by 5 bases and the J gene end by 4 bases; junction bases not matched to a gene: 9. This CDR3 comprises 16 residues. This CDR3 reads CASSPTSGGRYNEQFF. The CDR3 DNA is TGTGCCAGCAGTCCGACTAGCGGAGGGAGATACAATGAGCAGTTCTTC.

This clonotype occurred many times. V is TRBV6-2 or TRBV6-3 and J is TRBJ2-5; tentatively, D is TRBD1 (6 bases). The V gene lost 4 bases and the J gene lost 3 bases, with 9 bases spanning the gap. Germline-derived CDR1 and CDR2 are MNHEY and SVGEGT. The CDR3 is 13 residues long. The CDR3 nucleotides are TGTGCCAGCAGTTGGACAGCCAAAGAGACCCAGTACTTC. Its translation is CASSWTAKETQYF.

In this sample, this clonotype turned up a few times. This chain links TRBV7-3 with TRBJ2-1; maybe TRBD1 (6 bases). Trimming stripped 0 bases from V and 5 bases from J, with 20 bases between. Germline V CDR1 and CDR2: SGHTA, FQGTGA. CDR3 size: 18 residues. The CDR3 DNA reads TGTGCCAGCAGCTTAACTAAGGGCCTTGCCCGACAGGACAATGAGCAGTTCTTC. Protein sequence: CASSLTKGLARQDNEQFF.

This chain joins TRBV19 and TRBJ2-2, with TRBD2 matching over 7 bases. In germline, CDR1 is LNHDA, CDR2 SQIVND (reference sequence). The CDR3 totals 16 residues. V was pared by 6 bases and J by 3 bases, with 10 bases of the junction left unmatched. CDR3 loop: CASSPRRGRYTGELFF. DNA of the CDR3: TGTGCCAGTAGCCCCCGGCGCGGGAGATACACCGGGGAGCTGTTTTTT.

This clonotype was observed a handful of times. The rearrangement links TRBV5-1 to TRBJ1-3, with 7 bases lining up with TRBD1. Trimming removed 4 bases from V and 2 bases from J; junction bases left unmatched: 9. This CDR3 is built from 16 residues. Germline V gives CDR1 SGHRS, CDR2 YFSETQ. CDR3 nucleotides: TGCGCCAGCAGCAACCGACAGGGAGTAACTGGAAACACCATATATTTT. Amino acids: CASSNRQGVTGNTIYF.

This clonotype was counted between two and nine times. The chain employs TRBV20-1 and TRBJ2-5; D might be TRBD2 (6 bases). Germline V gene lookup returns CDR1 DFQATT and CDR2 SNEGSKA (reference sequence). There are 14 residues in the CDR3. The V end was cut by 2 bases, the J end by 2 bases, with 12 bases between. The CDR3 sequence is CSARLRLGQETQYF. CDR3 coding DNA: TGCAGTGCTAGATTAAGACTAGGGCAAGAGACCCAGTACTTC.

This clonotype came up many times. This chain joins TRBV7-9 and TRBJ2-1; 15 positions agree with TRBD2. CDR1 is SEHNR, CDR2 FQNEAQ, per germline (reference sequence). The CDR3 loop spans 16 amino acids. V shed 0 bases and J 12 bases; nucleotides not matched to a gene: 6. The CDR3 loop is CASSLAWTSGRAGQFF. CDR3 bases: TGTGCCAGCAGCTTAGCGTGGACTAGCGGGAGGGCCGGGCAGTTCTTC.

This clonotype was observed many times. The chain has TRBV11-3 and TRBJ2-3; either TRBD1 or TRBD2 may fit D (5 bases each). V lost 1 base and J 5 bases, leaving 19 bases between the germline ends. CDR3 length: 17 amino acids. Germline CDR1 reads SGHNT; CDR2 reads YENEEA. CDR3 protein: CASSLGRIYGARDTQYF. The CDR3 DNA sequence: TGTGCCAGCAGCTTAGGCCGAATTTACGGGGCGAGAGATACGCAGTATTTT.

There are a few counts of this clonotype. The rearrangement links TRBV20-1 to TRBJ1-4, with 7 bases that match TRBD1. Germline CDR1 and CDR2: DFQATT and SNEGSKA (reference sequence). V lost 3 bases and J lost 4; bases outside the gene matches: 8. CDR3 length: 15 amino acids. The CDR3 sequence: CSASGRGGLNEKLFF. The CDR3 nucleotides read TGCAGTGCTAGTGGGAGAGGGGGCCTTAATGAAAAACTGTTTTTT.

This clonotype has a handful of counts. This rearrangement joins TRBV19 to TRBJ2-1, with D perhaps TRBD2 (6 bases). The CDR3 is 14 residues long. Germline V lookup: CDR1 LNHDA, CDR2 SQIVND (reference sequence). Trimming removed 6 bases at V and 5 bases at J, with 14 bases between. DNA for the CDR3: TGTGCCAGTAGATCTCGGGGGTCGGACAATGAGCAGTTCTTC. Amino acid sequence: CASRSRGSDNEQFF.

The chain combines TRBV28 with TRBJ2-2, with TRBD2 identical over 15 bases. CDR3 length: 19 residues. The germline V gene encodes CDR1 MDHEN and CDR2 SYDVKM. Unmatched junction bases numbered 7, after V lost 2 bases and J lost 3 bases. The CDR3 spells CASSLGGLAGGLYTGELFF. The CDR3 DNA reads as TGTGCCAGCAGTTTAGGAGGACTAGCGGGAGGGTTGTACACCGGGGAGCTGTTTTTT.

This clonotype was seen only once. A much larger clone differs from this one at a single base, so this may be a read error. The chain combines TRBV7-8 with TRBJ2-6; D not certain. The length of the CDR3 is 15 residues. CDR1 is SGHVS and CDR2 is FQNEAQ in the germline V gene. As DNA, the CDR3 is TGTGCCAGCTGCTTACAGAGCTCTGGGGCCAACGTCCTGACTTTC. As protein: CASCLQSSGANVLTF.

This clonotype was seen ten or more times. V and J are TRBV27 and TRBJ2-1, with D perhaps given as TRBD1 or TRBD2 (5 bases each). CDR1 and CDR2 from the germline V gene are MNHEY and SMNVEV (reference sequence). The CDR3 covers 16 residues. Trimming cost V 2 bases and J 1 base, with 12 bases left between them. The CDR3 region has the DNA TGTGCCAGCAGTTTAAACTGGGACCCGTCCTACAATGAGCAGTTCTTC. It yields the protein CASSLNWDPSYNEQFF.

This clonotype was detected ten times or more. CDR3: CAWSPRSGGYGYTF. The CDR3 DNA sequence: TGTGCCTGGAGTCCCCGTTCGGGTGGCTATGGCTACACCTTC. V and J are TRBV30 and TRBJ1-2, with unresolved D. Germline V gene lookup returns CDR1 GTSNPN and CDR2 SVGIG (reference sequence). V lost 2 bases to trimming and J lost 4 bases, with 14 bases between them. The CDR3 runs 14 residues.

This clonotype was counted ten times or more. J is TRBJ2-5 and V is TRBV5-1; TRBD2 matches at 9 bases. The V gene end was trimmed by 0 bases and the J gene end by 2 bases; junction bases not matched to a gene: 5. Germline V gives CDR1 SGHRS, CDR2 YFSETQ. The CDR3 consists of 16 residues. The CDR3 DNA reads as TGCGCCAGCAGCTTGGGTGGGACTAGCAGACAAGAGACCCAGTACTTC. Its protein is CASSLGGTSRQETQYF.

This clonotype was counted many times. This chain uses TRBV12-5 with TRBJ1-2; a possible D gene is TRBD1 (5 bases). Trimming removed 6 bases at V and 4 bases at J, with 9 bases between. In germline, CDR1 is LGHNT, CDR2 FRNRAP. The length of the CDR3 is 12 residues. The CDR3 DNA reads as TGTGCTAGTGGGTCGAGGGGCTATGGCTACACCTTC. This translates into CASGSRGYGYTF.

V usage is TRBV4-2 and J usage is TRBJ1-5, with D hard to call. This CDR3 has 14 residues. Looked up from germline, CDR1 is LGHNA and CDR2 is YNFKEQ. The V end was cut by 0 bases, the J end by 3 bases, with 6 bases between. Here the CDR3 reads CASSQDGVNQPQHF. CDR3 DNA: TGTGCCAGCAGCCAAGACGGTGTCAATCAGCCCCAGCATTTT.

In this sample, this clonotype turned up many times. This chain connects TRBV12-3 or TRBV12-4 to TRBJ2-7; possibly TRBD1 or TRBD2 for D (6 bases each). V dropped 5 bases and J dropped 0 bases, with 23 bases sitting between them. This CDR3 contains 18 residues. The CDR3 loop reads CASSPDRFGGGGSYEQYF. CDR3 nucleotides: TGTGCCAGCAGTCCGGATAGGTTTGGCGGAGGGGGCTCCTACGAGCAGTACTTC.